This TCR beta chain was sequenced during a study of blood T cell repertoires in COVID-19. The overall study: Sources were T cells, B-cell-depleted T cells, or PBMCs; the material itself was cDNA or gDNA.

This CDR3 spans 13 amino acids. Trimming cost V 5 bases and J 11 bases, with 18 bases left between them. Germline V CDR1 and CDR2: SGHTA, FQGNSA. Per the authors' pipeline: Nucleated cell number was recorded as an estimate derived from reference gene primer amplification. Method: immunoSEQ multiplex PCR; TCRdb's copy keeps in-frame clones and lacks some. V, J and clone size were drawn from that table, and D and trimming were deduced from the DNA. Altogether some 300,000 clones are present, around nine tenths being singletons, with the ten largest covering 2% to 2.5%. The study drew participants aged about 18 to 95 years from under 30 US areas.

This sequence joins TRBV7-2 and TRBJ1-1; maybe TRBD1 (5 bases). The sequence was collected from a woman aged 55-69 years in a cohort exposed to, infected with or recovered from COVID-19 (not recorded which). The sample was PBMCs or T cells enriched from blood (not recorded which). The CDR3 is CASSLARDFWAFF. The CDR3 nucleotides read TGTGCCAGCAGCCTGGCCCGGGACTTTTGGGCTTTCTTT.